This T cell receptor (beta chain) came from a study of regulatory T cells in long-lasting Graves disease. Whole-study findings and limits: Gene preferences differed: TRBV28, TRBJ1-2, TRBJ2-5 in persistent cases. Researchers examined only peripheral blood and not thyroid tissue.

Regarding time point: newly diagnosed GD, antithyroid drugs for less than 3 months. From PBMCs, RNA was extracted and then used to make the TCR library. HTBI primers from iRepertoire and Arm-PCR of CDR3 regions yielded the TCR beta libraries. TCRdb reprocessed the multiplex PCR reads via MiXCR and lists one record per CDR3 protein. Found here are 450,000 to 500,000 distinct CDR3 sequences, 15% to 20% of them singletons; the top ten hold approximately 12%. In this sample, this clonotype turned up a few times. Its specificity is unknown. The V end lost 0 bases, the J end lost 13 bases, and 10 bases lay between the germline ends. The CDR3 loop spans 12 amino acids. A further study also used this sample, focusing on T cells in Graves' hyperthyroidism and ophthalmopathy.

The chain recombines TRBV12-3 or TRBV12-4 with TRBJ1-5; the D gene is possibly TRBD1 (6 bases). The sequenced sample was peripheral blood mononuclear cells (PBMCs), obtained at new diagnosis, from a patient treated with antithyroid drugs. The sequence came from a man between 40 and 49 years old with Graves disease. The CDR3 coding sequence is TGTGCCAGCAGTTTAGCCCAAGGGGGTCAGCATTTT. It translates to CASSLAQGGQHF.